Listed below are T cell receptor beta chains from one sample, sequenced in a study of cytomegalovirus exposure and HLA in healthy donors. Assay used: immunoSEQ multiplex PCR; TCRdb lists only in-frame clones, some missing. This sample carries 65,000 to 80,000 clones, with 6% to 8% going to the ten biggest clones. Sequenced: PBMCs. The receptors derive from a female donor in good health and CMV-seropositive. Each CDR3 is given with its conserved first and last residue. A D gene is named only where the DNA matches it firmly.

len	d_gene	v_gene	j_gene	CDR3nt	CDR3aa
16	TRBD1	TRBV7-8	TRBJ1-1	TGTGCCAGCAGCCCGCGGACAGGGGACTTGAACACTGAAGCTTTCTTT	CASSPRTGDLNTEAFF
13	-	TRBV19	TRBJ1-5	TGTGCCAGTAGTAGAGTTAGCAATCAGCCCCAGCATTTT	CASSRVSNQPQHF
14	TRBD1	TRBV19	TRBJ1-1	TGTGCCAGTAGTATTAGGGGGCAAGTCGCTGAAGCTTTCTTT	CASSIRGQVAEAFF
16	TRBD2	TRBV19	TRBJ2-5	TGTGCCAGTAGTATTCAAAGCGGGAGTGGTAGGGAGACCCAGTACTTC	CASSIQSGSGRETQYF
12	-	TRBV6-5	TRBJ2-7	TGTGCCAGCAGCAATCTACTCTACGAGCAGTACTTC	CASSNLLYEQYF
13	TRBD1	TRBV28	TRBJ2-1	TGTGCCAGCTTTCGGACAGGGGTGAATGAGCAGTTCTTC	CASFRTGVNEQFF
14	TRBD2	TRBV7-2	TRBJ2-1	TGTGCCAGCAGCTTGACGGGAGGGTCAAATGAGCAGTTCTTC	CASSLTGGSNEQFF
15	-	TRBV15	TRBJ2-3	TGTGCCACCAGCAGAGAGCGGGGTGGCCCAGATACGCAGTATTTT	CATSRERGGPDTQYF
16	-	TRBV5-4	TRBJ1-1	TGTGCCAGCAGCTCGCCGACAGGCGGCGAGGACACTGAAGCTTTCTTT	CASSSPTGGEDTEAFF
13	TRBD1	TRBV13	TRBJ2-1	TGTGCCAGCAGCTCGGGTACAGGGGGCGAGCAGTTCTTC	CASSSGTGGEQFF
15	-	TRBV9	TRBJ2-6	TGTGCCAGCAGCGTAGGCGACTCTGGGGCCAACGTCCTGACTTTC	CASSVGDSGANVLTF
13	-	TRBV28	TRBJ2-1	TGTGCCAGCAGTACCACAGTGGTCAATGAGCAGTTCTTC	CASSTTVVNEQFF
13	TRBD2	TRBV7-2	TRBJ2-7	TGTGCCAGCAGCCACGGGAGGGACTCAAGGCAGTACTTC	CASSHGRDSRQYF
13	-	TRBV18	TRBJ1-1	TGTGCCAGCTCATCGATCGGGGGTCCTGAAGCTTTCTTT	CASSSIGGPEAFF
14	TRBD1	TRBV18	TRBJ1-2	TGTGCCAGCTCACCTCCACAGGGGGGCTATGGCTACACCTTC	CASSPPQGGYGYTF
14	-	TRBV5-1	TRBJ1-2	TGCGCCAGCAGCTTGCTGGTCGGGGGCTATGGCTACACCTTC	CASSLLVGGYGYTF
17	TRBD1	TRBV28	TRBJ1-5	TGTGCCAGCAGCACCACAGGGGGCGCCTATAGCAATCAGCCCCAGCATTTT	CASSTTGGAYSNQPQHF
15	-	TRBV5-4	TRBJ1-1	TGTGCCAGCAGCTTGGAGGTGAGGGCGAACACTGAAGCTTTCTTT	CASSLEVRANTEAFF
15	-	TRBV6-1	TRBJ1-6	TGTGCCAGCACGCATCGGGGAACCTATAATTCACCCCTCCACTTT	CASTHRGTYNSPLHF
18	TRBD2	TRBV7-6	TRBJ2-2	TGTGCCAGCAGATGGGGTCCGATCGGGGGAGGGTCATCCGGGGAGCTGTTTTTT	CASRWGPIGGGSSGELFF
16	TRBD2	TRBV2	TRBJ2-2	TGTGCCAGCAGTGACGGACTAGCGGTAAACACCGGGGAGCTGTTTTTT	CASSDGLAVNTGELFF
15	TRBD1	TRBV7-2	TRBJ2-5	TGTGCCAGCAGCTTTGGGACAGGGGGCGGGGAGACCCAGTACTTC	CASSFGTGGGETQYF
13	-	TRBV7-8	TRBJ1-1	TGTGCCAGCAGCTCCCTCCTCCGGACTGAAGCTTTCTTT	CASSSLLRTEAFF
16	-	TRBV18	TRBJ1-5	TGTGCCAGCTCACCGGGATCGGGGGAAGGCAATCAGCCCCAGCATTTT	CASSPGSGEGNQPQHF
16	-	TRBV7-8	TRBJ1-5	TGTGCCAGCAGCCCAGGACAGTCCCATAGCAATCAGCCCCAGCATTTT	CASSPGQSHSNQPQHF
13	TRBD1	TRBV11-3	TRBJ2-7	TGTGCCAGCAGCTGGGGACAGGGTGACGAGCAGTACTTC	CASSWGQGDEQYF
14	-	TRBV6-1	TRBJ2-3	TGTGCCAGCAGCTCCACTAGGCCCACAGATACGCAGTATTTT	CASSSTRPTDTQYF
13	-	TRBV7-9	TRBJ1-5	TGTGCCAGCAGCTTAACGGTCGGGGAGCCCCAGCATTTT	CASSLTVGEPQHF
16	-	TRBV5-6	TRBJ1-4	TGTGCCAGCAGCTTCGGGGGTGGGTCAACTAATGAAAAACTGTTTTTT	CASSFGGGSTNEKLFF
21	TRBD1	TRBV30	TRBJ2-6	TGTGCCTGGAGTGTACGTTTAGGGGTCCCGGCAGGGGGCTCTGGGGCCAACGTCCTGACTTTC	CAWSVRLGVPAGGSGANVLTF